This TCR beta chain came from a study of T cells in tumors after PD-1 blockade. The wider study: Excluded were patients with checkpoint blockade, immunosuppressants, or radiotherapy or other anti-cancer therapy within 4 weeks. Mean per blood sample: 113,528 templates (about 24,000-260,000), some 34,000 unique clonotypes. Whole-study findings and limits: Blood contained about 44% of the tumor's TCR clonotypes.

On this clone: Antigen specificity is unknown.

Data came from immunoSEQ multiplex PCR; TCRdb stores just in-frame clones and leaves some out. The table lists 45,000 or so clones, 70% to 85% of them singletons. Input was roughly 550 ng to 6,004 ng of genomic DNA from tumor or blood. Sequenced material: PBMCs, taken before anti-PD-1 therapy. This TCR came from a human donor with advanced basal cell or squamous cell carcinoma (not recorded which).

CDR3 DNA: TGTGCCAGCAGCCAAATTTTTTTGACTAGTTCCAATGAGCAGTTCTTC. Translation: CASSQIFLTSSNEQFF. This chain uses TRBV4-2 with TRBJ2-1, with D tentatively TRBD2 (6 bases). The CDR3 contains 16 residues. V lost 2 bases, J lost 6 bases, and 17 bases lay in between. Germline assignment: CDR1 LGHNA and CDR2 YNFKEQ.